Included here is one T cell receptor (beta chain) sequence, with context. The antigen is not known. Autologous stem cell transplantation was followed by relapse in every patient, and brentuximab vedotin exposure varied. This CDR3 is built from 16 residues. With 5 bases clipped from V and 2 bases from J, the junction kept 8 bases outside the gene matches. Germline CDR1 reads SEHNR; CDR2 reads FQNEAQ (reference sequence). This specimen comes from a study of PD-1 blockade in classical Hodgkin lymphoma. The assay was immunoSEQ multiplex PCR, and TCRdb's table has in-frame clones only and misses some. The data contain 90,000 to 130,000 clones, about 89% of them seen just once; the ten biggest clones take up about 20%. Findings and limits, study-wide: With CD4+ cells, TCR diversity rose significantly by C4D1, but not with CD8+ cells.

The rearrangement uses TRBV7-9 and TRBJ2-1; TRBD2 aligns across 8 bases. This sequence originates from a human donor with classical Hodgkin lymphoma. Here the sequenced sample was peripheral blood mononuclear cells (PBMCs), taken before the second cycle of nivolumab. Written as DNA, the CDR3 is TGTGCCAGCAGCCATTTCATCGGGAGGGCCTACAATGAGCAGTTCTTC. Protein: CASSHFIGRAYNEQFF.